The subject of this entry is one T cell receptor (beta chain). The data stem from a study of blood T cell repertoires in COVID-19. Study context: Samples representing acute and convalescent COVID-19 were sourced from the United States, Italy and Spain.

Patients at the Seattle site were enrolled during active infection and followed longitudinally. Using immunoSEQ multiplex PCR, the repertoire was profiled, and TCRdb retains in-frame clones only, with some absent. The sample carries over 450,000 clones, around 90% recorded once. J lost 0 bases, V lost 4 bases, and 5 bases had no gene match. This CDR3 has 17 amino acids. CDR1 is SGHNT and CDR2 is YYREEE in the germline V gene (reference sequence). The chain combines TRBV5-4 with TRBJ2-7, with 15 bases aligning to TRBD2. Sequencing input: peripheral blood. This sequence was found in a woman aged 45-65 years with COVID-19, enrolled during active disease. In nucleotides, the CDR3 is TGTGCCAGCAGCAAGGGACTAGCGGGGGGCAGCTCCTACGAGCAGTACTTC. Its protein is CASSKGLAGGSSYEQYF.